This T cell receptor (beta chain) was profiled in a study of blood T cells in healthy people across ages. Study-wide results and caveats: Age brought a roughly linear fall in TCR beta diversity measured per million T cells.

Next came a second PCR, run for roughly 6 to 11 cycles, which used a sample-barcoded 5' primer along with a J-beta primer mix. Each cDNA molecule was tagged by a template-switch adaptor that had 12 random nucleotides. TCRdb re-analysed the 5' RACE reads in MiXCR, keeping a single row per CDR3 protein. The data hold 1.8 million or so distinct CDR3 sequences, with roughly two fifths observed a single time. About this clonotype itself: Its antigen is not identified.

CDR1 and CDR2 (germline): SGHTA, FQGNSA. This CDR3 is built from 13 residues. Trimming cost V 6 bases and J 7 bases, with 15 bases left between them. The authors drew around 11 milliliters of peripheral blood from each donor. Total RNA extraction produced at least 5 micrograms (per sample) for the study. This TCR was sampled from a human donor in good health. J is TRBJ1-1 and V is TRBV7-2; TRBD1 is a possible D gene (5 bases). Source material: blood. Here the CDR3 reads CASSYPDRSEAFF. The CDR3 DNA follows: TGTGCCAGCAGTTACCCCGACAGAAGTGAAGCTTTCTTT.